These 5 T cell receptor beta chains came from one sample sequenced in a study of T cell responses to AZD1222 COVID-19 vaccine. Assay: immunoSEQ multiplex PCR; the TCRdb copy retains only in-frame clones and omits some. The sample has roughly 120,000 clones; roughly 90% are singletons. Here the sequenced sample was peripheral blood, taken 28 days after the second AZD1222 dose. Source of these receptors: an adult who received the AZD1222 COVID-19 vaccine.

The genes are TRBV7-2 and TRBJ2-1; 11 bases are a match to TRBD1. CDR1 SGHTA and CDR2 FQGNSA come from the germline V gene. The CDR3 spans 18 residues. Trimming took 5 bases from V and 4 from J; bases not matched to a gene: 13. Here the CDR3 reads CASSLEPGQGVTYNEQFF. CDR3 DNA: TGTGCCAGCAGCCTAGAACCGGGACAGGGGGTAACTTACAATGAGCAGTTCTTC.

This chain joins TRBV7-3 and TRBJ1-1; a possible D gene is TRBD1 (5 bases). V lost 2 bases and J 3 bases, leaving 13 bases between the germline ends. CDR1 SGHTA and CDR2 FQGTGA come from the germline V gene. The CDR3 length is 15 residues. The CDR3 is CASSLSAQDHTEAFF. Written as DNA, the CDR3 is TGTGCCAGCAGCTTATCTGCACAGGACCACACTGAAGCTTTCTTT. The full variable domain, with the rest looked up from reference TRBV7-3 and TRBJ1-1, is GAGVSQTPSNKVTEKGKYVELRCDPISGHTALYWYRQSLGQGPEFLIYFQGTGAADDSGLPNDRFFAVRPEGSVSTLKIQRTERGDSAVYLCASSLSAQDHTEAFFGQGTRLTVV.

V gene TRBV4-1 combines with J gene TRBJ1-2; tentative D call: TRBD1 (5 bases). CDR3 size: 15 residues. The V gene lost 1 base and the J gene lost 3 bases, with 12 bases spanning the gap. The germline V gene has CDR1 MGHRA and CDR2 YSYEKL. CDR3 sequence (DNA): TGCGCCAGCAGCCAAGGTCAAGGGGCGGACTATGGCTACACCTTC. This encodes CASSQGQGADYGYTF.

V and J are TRBV29-1 and TRBJ1-1; D might be TRBD1 (6 bases). The CDR3 sequence is 13 residues long. Germline V gene lookup returns CDR1 SQVTM and CDR2 ANQGSEA. V was clipped by 7 bases and J by 3 bases, with 15 bases between them. CDR3 nucleotide sequence: TGCAGCGCACGAACAGGGAGAGACACTGAAGCTTTCTTT. This gives the protein CSARTGRDTEAFF.

About this clone itself: One end of the junction is discordant with germline, which a read error may explain. This chain connects TRBV7-9 to TRBJ2-1; 9 nucleotides line up with TRBD1. The CDR3 runs to 16 residues. CDR1 is SEHNR and CDR2 is FQNEAQ in the germline V gene (reference sequence). The CDR3 sequence is CASILGAGQGYNEQFF. CDR3 in DNA: TGTGCCAGCATCTTAGGGGCGGGACAGGGCTACAATGAGCAGTTCTTC.